This T cell receptor (beta chain) originates from a study of blood T cell repertoires in COVID-19. The germline V gene encodes CDR1 SNHLY and CDR2 FYNNEI. The CDR3 is 15 amino acids. V dropped 1 base and J dropped 2; count of bases not matched to a gene: 4. As handled by the study authors: Estimates of nucleated cell counts were drawn from the amplification of reference gene primers. Some clones are missing from TCRdb's copy, which holds only in-frame ones; the method was immunoSEQ multiplex PCR. V and J calls plus clone size are reproduced from that table; the DNA served to infer D and trimming. The sample contains about 100,000 clones, more than 70% of which appear only once.

This rearrangement joins TRBV2 to TRBJ2-5, with 7 bases aligning to TRBD1. This TCR derives from a man between 45 and 60 years old with active or convalescent COVID-19. The source material was peripheral blood. The CDR3 loop is CASSEGTGTQETQYF. CDR3 bases: TGTGCCAGCAGTGAAGGGACAGGTACACAAGAGACCCAGTACTTC.